This entry concerns a single T cell receptor beta chain. The sample belongs to a study of blood T cell repertoires in COVID-19. Study details: Samples came from the United States, Italy and Spain, spanning acute and convalescent COVID-19. Nucleic acid was either cDNA or gDNA, and it came from T cells, B-cell-depleted T cells, or PBMCs.

The CDR3 has 12 residues. V lost 7 bases, J lost 7 bases, and 10 bases lay in between. The V gene's germline CDR1 is LNHDA and CDR2 SQIVND (reference sequence). Allocation to cohorts depended on clinical history reported by the participants. Among Cohort 3 donors, those recovered had two negative PCRs, clearance, or symptom resolution. Generated by immunoSEQ multiplex PCR, the TCRdb table keeps only in-frame clones and is missing some. The sample contains over 150,000 clones, around 83% of which appear only once. This receptor was identified in a man aged 35 to 55 who had recovered from COVID-19. Sequences were obtained from PBMCs or T cells enriched from blood (not recorded which). The chain has TRBV19 and TRBJ1-4; D is unclear. The CDR3 loop is CASISGREKLFF. CDR3 bases: TGTGCCAGTATAAGTGGCCGTGAAAAACTGTTTTTT.